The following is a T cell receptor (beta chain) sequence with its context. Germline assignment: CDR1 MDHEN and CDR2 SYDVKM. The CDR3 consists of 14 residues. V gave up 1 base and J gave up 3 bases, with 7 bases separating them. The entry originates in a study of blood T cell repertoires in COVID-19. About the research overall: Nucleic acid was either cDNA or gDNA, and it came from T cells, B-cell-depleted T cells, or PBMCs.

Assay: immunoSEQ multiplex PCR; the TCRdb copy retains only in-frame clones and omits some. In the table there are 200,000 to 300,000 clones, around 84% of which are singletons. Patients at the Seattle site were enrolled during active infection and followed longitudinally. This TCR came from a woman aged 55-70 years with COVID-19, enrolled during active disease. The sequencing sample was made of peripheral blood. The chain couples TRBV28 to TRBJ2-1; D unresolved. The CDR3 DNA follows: TGTGCCAGCAGTTTATCTGGCTTCTACAATGAGCAGTTCTTC. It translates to CASSLSGFYNEQFF. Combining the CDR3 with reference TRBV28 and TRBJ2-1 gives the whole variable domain DVKVTQSSRYLVKRTGEKVFLECVQDMDHENMFWYRQDPGLGLRLIYFSYDVKMKEKGDIPEGYSVSREKKERFSLILESASTNQTSMYLCASSLSGFYNEQFFGPGTRLTVL.